This T cell receptor (beta chain) was observed in a study of human T cells and chemical hapten exposure. About the research overall: TCR yields per sample varied mostly from small pooled library volume differences.

Trimming took off 3 bases at V and 1 base at J, with 10 bases between the two ends. This CDR3 comprises 14 residues. Germline V gene data show CDR1 as SGHRS and CDR2 as YFSETQ. The library attached unique molecular identifiers to individual cDNA molecules. Authors' analysis steps: Sample-level TCR yields exhibited a median of around 93,000, with a range of 23,224 to 690,600. A single record per CDR3 protein comes from TCRdb applying MiXCR to the RACE reads. The V and J calls follow TCRdb's processing rather than the paper's. Of about 46,000 distinct CDR3 sequences listed, about 4.5% were seen once; the top ten hold about 1.5%. This clonotype was detected many times. The time point denotes: healthy volunteer bleed at 2 weeks. Before extraction, the whole blood was not fractionated, and total RNA was taken from it.

This sequence originates from a female donor in good health. Some clones in this sample may be carry-over from other donors' samples. V gene TRBV5-1 combines with J gene TRBJ1-1; the D gene is possibly TRBD1 (6 bases). The sequencing input was whole blood. CDR3 in DNA: TGCGCCAGCAGCTGGGAACAGGGGAACACTGAAGCTTTCTTT. Its protein is CASSWEQGNTEAFF.